This TCR beta chain was found in a study of OX40 agonist ivuxolimab in advanced cancers. Generated by immunoSEQ multiplex PCR, the TCRdb table keeps only in-frame clones and is missing some. The sample yields approximately 89,000 clones, roughly 89% seen once. This clone was counted only a few times. Its target is unknown. V gave up 2 bases and J gave up 8 bases, with 8 bases separating them. The CDR3 extends over 13 amino acids. CDR1 and CDR2 (germline): SGDLS, YYNGEE. Study-wide results and limits: In the expanded peripheral T cells, antigen specificity was never determined.

Patients with autoimmune history or systemic immunosuppression were excluded. The gene calls are TRBV9 and TRBJ1-6; D not certain. The receptor was isolated from an adult with an advanced solid tumor such as melanoma, head and neck, liver or kidney cancer. Sequenced here: CD4+ or CD8+ T cells sorted from blood, sampled in a trial of the OX40 agonist ivuxolimab. CDR3 loop: CASSVDRDSPLHF. Here the CDR3 DNA reads TGTGCCAGCAGCGTGGATCGGGATTCACCCCTCCACTTT.